Here is one T cell receptor (beta chain) with its context. The CDR3 consists of 13 residues. Looked up from germline, CDR1 is SNHLY and CDR2 is FYNNEI. The V end lost 5 bases, the J end lost 8 bases, and 12 bases lay between the germline ends. The sample belongs to a study of blood T cell repertoires in COVID-19. Study at large: The samples span acute and convalescent COVID-19 from the United States, Italy and Spain. T cells, B-cell-depleted T cells, or PBMCs provided the cDNA or gDNA that served as material.

Produced via immunoSEQ multiplex PCR; TCRdb's table is partial and in-frame only. The sample contains roughly 300,000 clones, approximately 91% of which appear only once. Sequencing used PBMCs or T cells enriched from blood (not recorded which). This receptor was identified in a woman in her thirties or forties with acute COVID-19. The chain combines TRBV2 with TRBJ2-2, with D possibly being TRBD2 (6 bases). The CDR3 is CASSREDVGELFF. The DNA for the CDR3 is TGTGCCAGCAGTAGGGAGGATGTAGGGGAGCTGTTTTTT.